These T cell receptor beta chains were read from a single sample in a study of CD8 T cells in ankylosing spondylitis. TCRdb used MiXCR to reprocess the 5' RACE reads, holding one entry per CDR3 protein. The sample has around 480,000 distinct CDR3 sequences; roughly 18% are singletons. Sequenced material: blood, either unsorted or a sorted T cell fraction (not recorded which). These receptors originate from a male donor with ankylosing spondylitis. CDR3s include the opening cysteine and the closing phenylalanine or tryptophan. D genes are given only for firm matches. Clone size is stated in some rows and not others, as once, few, many or a class when expanded.

D: NA; J: TRBJ2-2; size: NA; V: TRBV24-1; DNA: TGTGCCACCAGCCGATCCCAGGGGAACACCGGGGAGCTGTTTTTT; CDR3: CATSRSQGNTGELFF
D: NA; J: TRBJ1-1; size: few; V: TRBV5-6; DNA: TGTGCCAGCAGCTTGGGGCACAAGGGCACTGAAGCTTTCTTT; CDR3: CASSLGHKGTEAFF
D: NA; J: TRBJ2-5; size: many; V: TRBV4-2; DNA: TGTGCCAGCAGCCAGGAACTAGCTGGGGAGACCCAGTACTTC; CDR3: CASSQELAGETQYF
D: NA; J: TRBJ2-7; size: few; V: TRBV19; DNA: TGTGCCAGTAGTGCGGACAGCGCCGTCTCCTACGAGCAGTACTTC; CDR3: CASSADSAVSYEQYF
D: TRBD1; J: TRBJ2-6; size: many; V: TRBV29-1; DNA: TGCAGCGTTGAAGGGACAGGCTCTGGGGCCAACGTCCTGACTTTC; CDR3: CSVEGTGSGANVLTF
D: TRBD2; J: TRBJ2-1; size: many; V: TRBV20-1; DNA: TGCAGTGCTAGACTAGCGGGTTATAACAATGAGCAGTTCTTC; CDR3: CSARLAGYNNEQFF
D: TRBD2; J: TRBJ2-1; size: few; V: TRBV11-2; DNA: TGTGCCAGCAGCTCCACTAGCGGGGGGAGCTCCTACAATGAGCAGTTCTTC; CDR3: CASSSTSGGSSYNEQFF
D: TRBD1; J: TRBJ1-2; size: few; V: TRBV7-2; DNA: TGTGCCAGCAGCCCCCGAAGACAGGGGCTCGGTGGCTACACCTTC; CDR3: CASSPRRQGLGGYTF
D: TRBD1; J: TRBJ2-2; size: many; V: TRBV20-1; DNA: TGCAGTGCTAGGGGGACAGGGGGCCTCGGGGAGCTGTTTTTT; CDR3: CSARGTGGLGELFF
D: TRBD2; J: TRBJ2-7; size: NA; V: TRBV28; DNA: TGTGCCAGCAGTCCACCGGGACTAGCGGTCTACGAGCAGTACTTC; CDR3: CASSPPGLAVYEQYF
D: TRBD2; J: TRBJ2-2; size: many; V: TRBV29-1; DNA: TGCAGCGTTGCAGGGGTAGCGGGAGGTGCCGGGGAGCTGTTTTTT; CDR3: CSVAGVAGGAGELFF
D: TRBD1; J: TRBJ1-4; size: many; V: TRBV6-6; DNA: TGTGCCAGCGGCAGGGGGGAGAATGAAAAACTGTTTTTT; CDR3: CASGRGENEKLFF
D: TRBD1; J: TRBJ1-5; size: few; V: TRBV12-3/TRBV12-4; DNA: TGTGCCAGCAGGGGGACAGGAGCCCAACATAGCAATCAGCCCCAGCATTTT; CDR3: CASRGTGAQHSNQPQHF
D: NA; J: TRBJ2-2; size: NA; V: TRBV2; DNA: TGTGCCAGCAGTCCTGCTAGAACCGGGGAGCTGTTTTTT; CDR3: CASSPARTGELFF
D: NA; J: TRBJ2-5; size: NA; V: TRBV2; DNA: TGTGCCAGCAGTGAATGGGGGACTGTCGGAGAGACCCAGTACTTC; CDR3: CASSEWGTVGETQYF
D: NA; J: TRBJ1-1; size: NA; V: TRBV14; DNA: TGTGCCAGCAGCCAAGATCACAACACTGAAGCTTTCTTT; CDR3: CASSQDHNTEAFF
D: NA; J: TRBJ1-1; size: few; V: TRBV19; DNA: TGTGCCAGTAGTGACGGTCATCAGAACACTGAAGCTTTCTTT; CDR3: CASSDGHQNTEAFF
D: TRBD2; J: TRBJ2-1; size: NA; V: TRBV5-1; DNA: TGCGCCAGCAGTACGCCCCGGAGGCGGGAGGGCCACAATGAGCAGTTCTTC; CDR3: CASSTPRRREGHNEQFF
D: TRBD2; J: TRBJ2-3; size: once; V: TRBV7-9; DNA: TGTGCCAGCAAATACGGGACTAGCGGAGCAGATACGCAGTATTTT; CDR3: CASKYGTSGADTQYF
D: NA; J: TRBJ1-1; size: many; V: TRBV18; DNA: TGCGCCAGCAGCCCACGGGCCGGGGACACTGAAGCTTTCTTT; CDR3: CASSPRAGDTEAFF
D: TRBD1; J: TRBJ1-2; size: NA; V: TRBV25-1; DNA: TGTGCCAGCAGTGATACAGGGGGAACCTACTATGGCTACACCTTC; CDR3: CASSDTGGTYYGYTF
D: NA; J: TRBJ2-2; size: NA; V: TRBV30; DNA: TGTGCCTGGAGTCAAAGGAGGCTGAACACCGGGGAGCTGTTTTTT; CDR3: CAWSQRRLNTGELFF
D: NA; J: TRBJ2-4; size: NA; V: TRBV2; DNA: TGTGCCAGCATTTTCAACCAACAGAAAAACATTCAGTACTTC; CDR3: CASIFNQQKNIQYF
D: TRBD2; J: TRBJ2-1; size: NA; V: TRBV28; DNA: TGTGCCAGCACGGGCTTCTGGCGGGAGGGCCGGGGGTACAATGAGCAGTTCTTC; CDR3: CASTGFWREGRGYNEQFF
D: NA; J: TRBJ1-6; size: few; V: TRBV6-5; DNA: TGTGCCAGCAGTTTCAACAGCCCCCAGAGCTCCTATAATTCACCCCTCCACTTT; CDR3: CASSFNSPQSSYNSPLHF
D: NA; J: TRBJ1-1; size: many; V: TRBV3-1; DNA: TGTGCCAGCAGCCAAGAGGGTCACGGAAACGACTTTAGGGCTTTCTTT; CDR3: CASSQEGHGNDFRAFF
D: NA; J: TRBJ2-1; size: NA; V: TRBV11-2; DNA: TGTGCCAGCAGCTTAGATGAGGCGCAGTTCTTC; CDR3: CASSLDEAQFF
D: NA; J: TRBJ1-5; size: NA; V: TRBV9; DNA: TGTGCCAGCAGAGAACACGTAGGTCGGCAGGGGTGTCAGCCCCAGCATTTT; CDR3: CASREHVGRQGCQPQHF
D: NA; J: TRBJ1-5; size: few; V: TRBV6-1; DNA: TGTGCCAGCAGTGGGGTTTTCAATCAGCCCCAGCATTTT; CDR3: CASSGVFNQPQHF
D: TRBD2; J: TRBJ2-3; size: few; V: TRBV7-6; DNA: TGTGCCAGCAGCTTATCAGCGGGGGGGCTCCAGCCCGGAGATACGCAGTATTTT; CDR3: CASSLSAGGLQPGDTQYF
D: TRBD1; J: TRBJ1-1; size: few; V: TRBV12-3/TRBV12-4; DNA: TGTGCCAGCAGTACCGGGACAGGGTGGAAAGCTTTCTTT; CDR3: CASSTGTGWKAFF
D: NA; J: TRBJ2-1; size: few; V: TRBV5-1; DNA: TGCGCCAGCAGCTTGGCTAGTGAGACCAATGAGCAGTTCTTC; CDR3: CASSLASETNEQFF
D: NA; J: TRBJ2-5; size: NA; V: TRBV5-5; DNA: TGTGCCAGCAGCACCAGAGGACATTCTGGGATCGAGACCCAGTACTTC; CDR3: CASSTRGHSGIETQYF
D: TRBD2; J: TRBJ2-7; size: few; V: TRBV27; DNA: TGTGCCAGCAGTCCACTGACTAGCGGCCTCTACGAGCAGTACTTC; CDR3: CASSPLTSGLYEQYF
D: TRBD2; J: TRBJ2-3; size: NA; V: TRBV28; DNA: TGTGCCAGCGGGAATCCGACTAGCGGTAACAGAAATACGCAGTATTTT; CDR3: CASGNPTSGNRNTQYF
D: NA; J: TRBJ2-3; size: NA; V: TRBV3-1; DNA: TGTGCCAGCAGCCAGGGGGAGGCCACGCAGTATTTT; CDR3: CASSQGEATQYF
D: TRBD1; J: TRBJ1-5; size: NA; V: TRBV12-3/TRBV12-4; DNA: TGTGCCAGCAGTAAAGGGACAGGGGGTAGTCAGCCCCAGCATTTT; CDR3: CASSKGTGGSQPQHF
D: TRBD1; J: TRBJ1-4; size: NA; V: TRBV29-1; DNA: TGCAGCGTAGAGGACAGGGGAGGAGAAAAACTGTTTTTT; CDR3: CSVEDRGGEKLFF
D: NA; J: TRBJ1-1; size: NA; V: TRBV19; DNA: TGTGCCAGTAGCGGACCCCAGAACACTGAAGCTTTCTTT; CDR3: CASSGPQNTEAFF
D: NA; J: TRBJ2-1; size: NA; V: TRBV6-1; DNA: TGTGCCAGCAGTGAAAGGGCACTAGAGCAGTTCTTC; CDR3: CASSERALEQFF
D: TRBD2; J: TRBJ2-7; size: few; V: TRBV6-6; DNA: TGTGCCAGCAGGAGCGGGGGGGCTTACGAGCAGTACTTC; CDR3: CASRSGGAYEQYF
D: TRBD2; J: TRBJ2-4; size: many; V: TRBV12-3/TRBV12-4; DNA: TGTGCCAGCAGCCAGACTAGCGGGGGGAACATTCAGTACTTC; CDR3: CASSQTSGGNIQYF